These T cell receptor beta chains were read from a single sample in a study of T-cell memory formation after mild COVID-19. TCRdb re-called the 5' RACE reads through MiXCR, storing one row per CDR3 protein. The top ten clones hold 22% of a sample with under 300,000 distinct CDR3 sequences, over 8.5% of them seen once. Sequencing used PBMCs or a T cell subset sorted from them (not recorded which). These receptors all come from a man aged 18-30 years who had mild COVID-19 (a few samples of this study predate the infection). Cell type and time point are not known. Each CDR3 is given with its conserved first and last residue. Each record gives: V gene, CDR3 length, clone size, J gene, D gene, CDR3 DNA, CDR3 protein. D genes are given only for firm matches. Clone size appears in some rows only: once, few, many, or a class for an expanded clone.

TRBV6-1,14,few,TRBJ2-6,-,TGTGCCAGCAGTGGACTAGCTGGGGCCAACGTCCTGACTTTC,CASSGLAGANVLTF
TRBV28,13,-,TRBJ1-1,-,TGTGCCAGCAGGATGACTCCGGACACTGAAGCTTTCTTT,CASRMTPDTEAFF
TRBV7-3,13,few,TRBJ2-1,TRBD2,TGTGCCAGCAGCCCGACATCTGGACTAGCGGGCTCCTTC,CASSPTSGLAGSF
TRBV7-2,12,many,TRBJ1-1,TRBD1,TGTGCCAGCAGCTCGACAGGGAGTCCCGCTTTCTTT,CASSSTGSPAFF
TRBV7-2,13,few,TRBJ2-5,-,TGTGCCAGCAGCTCCTCGATTCAAGAGACCCAGTACTTC,CASSSSIQETQYF
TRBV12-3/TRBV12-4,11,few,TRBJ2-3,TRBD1,TGTGCCAGCAGTGGACAGGCTACGCAGTATTTT,CASSGQATQYF
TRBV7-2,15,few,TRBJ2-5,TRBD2,TGTGCCAGCAGCACGCGGGGGGCACCCCAAGAGACCCAGTACTTC,CASSTRGAPQETQYF
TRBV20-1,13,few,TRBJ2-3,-,TGCAGTGCTAGACAGGGAGGCCCAGATACGCAGTATTTT,CSARQGGPDTQYF
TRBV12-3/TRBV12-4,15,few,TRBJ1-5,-,TGTGCCAGCAGTCGCGGACAGATTCTCAATCAGCCCCAGCATTTT,CASSRGQILNQPQHF
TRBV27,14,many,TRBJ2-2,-,TGTGCCAGCAGTTTCCCCGGGGGCACCGGGGAGCTGTTTTTT,CASSFPGGTGELFF
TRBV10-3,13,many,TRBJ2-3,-,TGTGCCACCCTGGGCAAGCCTACAGATACGCAGTATTTT,CATLGKPTDTQYF
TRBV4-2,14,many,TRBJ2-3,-,TGTGCCAGCAGCCAAGGGGGCGACACAGATACGCAGTATTTT,CASSQGGDTDTQYF
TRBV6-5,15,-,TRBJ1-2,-,TGTGCCAGCAGTTACATTCAAGGGGTGTACTATGGCTACACCTTC,CASSYIQGVYYGYTF
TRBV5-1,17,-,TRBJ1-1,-,TGCGCCAGCAGCTTGGCCCTTGGGACCACCACGGGCACTGAAGCTTTCTTT,CASSLALGTTTGTEAFF
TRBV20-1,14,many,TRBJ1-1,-,TGCAGTGCGCATAACCAGGGATTGAACACTGAAGCTTTCTTT,CSAHNQGLNTEAFF
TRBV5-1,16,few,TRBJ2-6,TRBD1,TGCGCCAGCAGCGAACAGGGGGCGGGTGGGGCCAACGTCCTGACTTTC,CASSEQGAGGANVLTF
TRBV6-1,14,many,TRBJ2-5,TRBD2,TGTGCCAGCAGTGAAGCGGGGGGGCAAGAGACCCAGTACTTC,CASSEAGGQETQYF
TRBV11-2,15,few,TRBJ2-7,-,TGTGCCAGCAGCCCACAGCAGGGGGGGCTCTACGAGCAGTACTTC,CASSPQQGGLYEQYF
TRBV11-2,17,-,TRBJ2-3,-,TGTGCCAGCAGCTTAGATCTCCAGCCCCCTAGCACAGATACGCAGTATTTT,CASSLDLQPPSTDTQYF
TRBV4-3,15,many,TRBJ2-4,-,TGCGCCAGCAGCTCACAGACAGGCTCAAAAAACATTCAGTACTTC,CASSSQTGSKNIQYF
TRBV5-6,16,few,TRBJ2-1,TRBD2,TGTGCCAGCAGCTTGAGGCGGGGGGCCACCTACAATGAGCAGTTCTTC,CASSLRRGATYNEQFF
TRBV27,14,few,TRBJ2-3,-,TGTGCCAGCAGTTTCGACAAAAGCACAGATACGCAGTATTTT,CASSFDKSTDTQYF
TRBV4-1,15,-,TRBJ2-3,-,TGCGCCAGCAGCCGCCAGGAGCGTATCGCAGATACGCAGTATTTT,CASSRQERIADTQYF
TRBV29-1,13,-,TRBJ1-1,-,TGCAGCGCCTCGACAGCTATGAACACTGAAGCTTTCTTT,CSASTAMNTEAFF
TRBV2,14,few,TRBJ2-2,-,TGTGCCAGCAGTGAAATTCCCGGGACCGGGGAGCTGTTTTTT,CASSEIPGTGELFF
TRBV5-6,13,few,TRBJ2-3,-,TGTGCCAGCAGCCCAGGACAGTTGGATACGCAGTATTTT,CASSPGQLDTQYF
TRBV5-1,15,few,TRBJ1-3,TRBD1,TGCGCCAGCAGCGTGACAGGGAAATCTGGAAACACCATATATTTT,CASSVTGKSGNTIYF
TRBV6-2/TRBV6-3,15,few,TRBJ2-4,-,TGTGCCAGCAGTTATGGGGCTCTAGCCAAAAACATTCAGTACTTC,CASSYGALAKNIQYF
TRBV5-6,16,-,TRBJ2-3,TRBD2,TGTGCCAGCAGCTTCCTAGCGGGGGGCTTCACAGATACGCAGTATTTT,CASSFLAGGFTDTQYF
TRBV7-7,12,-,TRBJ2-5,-,TGTGCCAGCAGCGCAACAGGGGAGACCCAGTACTTC,CASSATGETQYF
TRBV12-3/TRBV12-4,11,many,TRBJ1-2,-,TGTGCCAGCAGTTTCCGCGAGGGCTACACCTTC,CASSFREGYTF
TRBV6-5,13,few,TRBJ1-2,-,TGTGCCAGCAGGACCCTCCTTGGCGATGGCTACACCTTC,CASRTLLGDGYTF
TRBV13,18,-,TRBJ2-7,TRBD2,TGTGCCAGCAGCTCACTAGCGGGGGGCGACATGAGTACTTACGAGCAGTACTTC,CASSSLAGGDMSTYEQYF
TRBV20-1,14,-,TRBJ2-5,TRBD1,TGCAGTGCTCCCCGGGACAGGGCGGCGGAGACCCAGTACTTC,CSAPRDRAAETQYF
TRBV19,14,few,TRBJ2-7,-,TGTGCCACCCGACTATGGACAGATAGCTACGAGCAGTACTTC,CATRLWTDSYEQYF
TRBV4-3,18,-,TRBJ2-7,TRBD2,TGCGCCAGCAGCCCCGCCGGGACTAGCAGTCACGGAGCGAGGGAGCAGTACTTC,CASSPAGTSSHGAREQYF
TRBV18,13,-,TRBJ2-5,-,TGTGCCAGCTCACCACGGGCAGGAGAGACCCAGTACTTC,CASSPRAGETQYF
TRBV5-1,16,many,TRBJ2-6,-,TGCGCCAGCAGCTTGTCGGAATTCTCTGGGGCCAACGTCCTGACTTTC,CASSLSEFSGANVLTF
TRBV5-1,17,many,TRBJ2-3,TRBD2,TGCGCCAGCAGCCGGCGGACTAGCGGGGGGGATACAGATACGCAGTATTTT,CASSRRTSGGDTDTQYF
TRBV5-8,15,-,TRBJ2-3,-,TGTGCCAGCAGCTTAGGGGGATTGAGCACAGATACGCAGTATTTT,CASSLGGLSTDTQYF
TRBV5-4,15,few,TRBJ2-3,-,TGTGCCAGCAGCTCCAGGACGGCTAGCACAGATACGCAGTATTTT,CASSSRTASTDTQYF
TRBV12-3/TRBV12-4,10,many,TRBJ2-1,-,TGTGCCAGCAGCGGGGGAGAGCAGTTCTTC,CASSGGEQFF
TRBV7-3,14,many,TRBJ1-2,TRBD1,TGTGCCAGCAGCCCCGACAGGGGGCGGGGTGGCTACACCTTC,CASSPDRGRGGYTF
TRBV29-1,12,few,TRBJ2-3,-,TGCGGCGCGGTCTGGCAGGCAGATACGCAGTATTTT,CGAVWQADTQYF
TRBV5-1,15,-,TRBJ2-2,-,TGCGCCAGCAGCTTGGGATCGGGATTCACCGGGGAGCTGTTTTTT,CASSLGSGFTGELFF
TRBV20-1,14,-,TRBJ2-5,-,TGCAGTGTCCGGAGCGTAGCGGCCCAAGAGACCCAGTACTTC,CSVRSVAAQETQYF
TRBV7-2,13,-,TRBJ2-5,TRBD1,TGTGCCAGCAGCTTCTCAGGGGGCTATCCCCAGTACTTC,CASSFSGGYPQYF
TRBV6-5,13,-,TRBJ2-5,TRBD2,TGTGCCAGCACCTGGGGACTAGCAGAGACCCAGTACTTC,CASTWGLAETQYF
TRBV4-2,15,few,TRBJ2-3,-,TGTGCCAGCAGCTGGGGCTTGGGGGACACAGATACGCAGTATTTT,CASSWGLGDTDTQYF
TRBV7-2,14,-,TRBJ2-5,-,TGTGCCAGCAGCTTATTGGTGGGAGTGGAGACCCAGTACTTC,CASSLLVGVETQYF
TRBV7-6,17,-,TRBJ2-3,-,TGTGCCAGCAGCGCTACAGGGTTAGGGGTGGTAGCAGATACGCAGTATTTT,CASSATGLGVVADTQYF
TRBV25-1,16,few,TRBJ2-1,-,TGTGCCAGCAGTGTCCGGGGGGCCAGGATATACAATGAGCAGTTCTTC,CASSVRGARIYNEQFF
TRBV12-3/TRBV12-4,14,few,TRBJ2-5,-,TGTGCCAGCAGTCCCCTCTGGGGGTTGGAGACCCAGTACTTC,CASSPLWGLETQYF
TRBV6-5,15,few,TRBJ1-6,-,TGTGCGGGGTCACGGGATGGACTTGGTAATTCACCCCTCCACTTT,CAGSRDGLGNSPLHF
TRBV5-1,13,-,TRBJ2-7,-,TGCGCCAGCAGCTTGGGTGACTTCTACGAGCAGTACTTC,CASSLGDFYEQYF
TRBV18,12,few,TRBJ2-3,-,TGTGCCAGCTCCTTGGGGCACGGTACGCAGTATTTT,CASSLGHGTQYF
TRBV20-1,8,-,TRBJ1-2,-,TGCAGTGCCGACCCCTACACCTTC,CSADPYTF
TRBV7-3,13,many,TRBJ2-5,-,TGTGCCAGCAGGCCTACGGGGGAAGAGACCCAGTACTTC,CASRPTGEETQYF
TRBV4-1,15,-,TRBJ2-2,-,TGCGCCAGCAGGCACGGGACGGGGAACACCGGGGAGCTGTTTTTT,CASRHGTGNTGELFF
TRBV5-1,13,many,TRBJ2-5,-,TGCGCCAGCAGCTTAACGGGGGACGAGACCCAGTACTTC,CASSLTGDETQYF